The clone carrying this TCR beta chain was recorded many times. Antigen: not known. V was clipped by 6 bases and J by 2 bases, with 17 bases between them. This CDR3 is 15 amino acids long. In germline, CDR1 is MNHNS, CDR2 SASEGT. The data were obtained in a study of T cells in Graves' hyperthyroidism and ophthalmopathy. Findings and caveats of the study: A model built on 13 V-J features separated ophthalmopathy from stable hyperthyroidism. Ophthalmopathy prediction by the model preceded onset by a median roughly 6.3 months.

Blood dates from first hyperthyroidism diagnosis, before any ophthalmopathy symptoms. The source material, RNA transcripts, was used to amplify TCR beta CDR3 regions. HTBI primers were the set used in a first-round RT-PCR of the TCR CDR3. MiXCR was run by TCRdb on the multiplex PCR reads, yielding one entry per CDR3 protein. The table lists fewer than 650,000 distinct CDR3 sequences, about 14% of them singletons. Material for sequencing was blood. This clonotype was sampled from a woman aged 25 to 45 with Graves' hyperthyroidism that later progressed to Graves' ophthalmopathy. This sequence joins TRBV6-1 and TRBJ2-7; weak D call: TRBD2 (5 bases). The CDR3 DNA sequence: TGTGCCAGCAGGGCTTACGGGTCGGGGACCTACGAGCAGTACTTC. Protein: CASRAYGSGTYEQYF.